This TCR beta chain was sequenced during a study of patients and donors after allogeneic stem cell transplantation. MiXCR, run by TCRdb on the RT-PCR reads, gives a single entry per CDR3 protein. This table has some 30,000 distinct CDR3 sequences, roughly a third appearing once. CDR3 length: 14 amino acids. Germline-derived CDR1 and CDR2 are SGHTA and FQGNSA. V lost 7 bases and J lost 0, with 10 bases in between. The receptor's source is a human donor who was either an allogeneic HSCT recipient or a stem cell or donor lymphocyte infusion donor (not recorded which). It is not recorded whose cells these are; they may come from a transplant donor. V usage is TRBV7-2 and J usage is TRBJ2-1, with D tentatively TRBD1 (5 bases). Sequenced material: blood, either unsorted or a sorted T cell fraction (not recorded which). The CDR3 sequence: CASTIGASYNEQFF. For the CDR3, the DNA is TGTGCCAGCACGATTGGGGCCTCCTACAATGAGCAGTTCTTC. Filled out from reference TRBV7-2 and TRBJ2-1, the complete variable domain reads GAGVSQSPSNKVTEKGKDVELRCDPISGHTALYWYRQSLGQGLEFLIYFQGNSAPDKSGLPSDRFSAERTGGSVSTLTIQRTQQEDSAVYLCASTIGASYNEQFFGPGTRLTVL.